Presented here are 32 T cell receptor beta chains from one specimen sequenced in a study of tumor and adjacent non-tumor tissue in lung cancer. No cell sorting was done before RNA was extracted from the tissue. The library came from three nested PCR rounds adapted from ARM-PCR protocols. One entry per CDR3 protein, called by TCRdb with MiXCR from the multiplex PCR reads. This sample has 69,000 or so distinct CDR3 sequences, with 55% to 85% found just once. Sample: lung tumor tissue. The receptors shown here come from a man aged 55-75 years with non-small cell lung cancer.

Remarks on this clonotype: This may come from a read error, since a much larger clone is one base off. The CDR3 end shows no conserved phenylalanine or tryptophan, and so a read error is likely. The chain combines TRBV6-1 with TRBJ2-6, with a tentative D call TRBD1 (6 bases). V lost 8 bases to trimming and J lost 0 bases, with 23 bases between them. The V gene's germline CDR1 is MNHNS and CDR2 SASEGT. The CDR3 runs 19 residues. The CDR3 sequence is CASVRDTVFTDSGANVLTL. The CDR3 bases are TGTGCCAGCGTAAGGGACACCGTTTTTACGGACTCTGGGGCCAACGTCCTGACTCTC.

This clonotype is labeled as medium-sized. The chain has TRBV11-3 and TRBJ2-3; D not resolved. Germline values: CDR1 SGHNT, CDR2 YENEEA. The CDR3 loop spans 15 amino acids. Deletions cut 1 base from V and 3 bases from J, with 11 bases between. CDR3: CASSLGAAETDTQYF. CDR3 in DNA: TGTGCCAGCAGCTTAGGGGCGGCGGAGACAGATACGCAGTATTTT.

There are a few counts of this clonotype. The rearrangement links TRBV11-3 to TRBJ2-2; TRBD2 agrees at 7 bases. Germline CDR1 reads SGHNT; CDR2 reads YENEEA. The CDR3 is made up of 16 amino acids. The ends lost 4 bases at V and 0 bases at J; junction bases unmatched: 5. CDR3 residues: CASSYLSGTNTGELFF. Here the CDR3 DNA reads TGTGCCAGCAGCTACCTGAGCGGGACGAACACCGGGGAGCTGTTTTTT.

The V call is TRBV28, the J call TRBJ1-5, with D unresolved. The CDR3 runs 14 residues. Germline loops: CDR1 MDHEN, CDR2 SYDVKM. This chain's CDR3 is CLSSLSGSNQPQHF. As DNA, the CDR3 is TGTCTCAGTAGTCTCTCGGGAAGCAATCAGCCCCAGCATTTT.

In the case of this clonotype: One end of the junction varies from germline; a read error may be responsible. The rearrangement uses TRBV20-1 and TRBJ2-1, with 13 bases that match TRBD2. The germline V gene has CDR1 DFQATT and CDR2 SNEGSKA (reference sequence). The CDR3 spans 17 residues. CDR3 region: CCARGQLAGGPGFKQFF. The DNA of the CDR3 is TGCTGTGCTAGAGGCCAACTAGCGGGAGGGCCCGGATTTAAGCAGTTCTTC.

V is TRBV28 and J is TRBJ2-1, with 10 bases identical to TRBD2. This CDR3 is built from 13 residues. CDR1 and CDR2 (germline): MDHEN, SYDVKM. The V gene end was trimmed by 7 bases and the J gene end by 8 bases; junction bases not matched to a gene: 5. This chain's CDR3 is CASKPSGSDEQFF. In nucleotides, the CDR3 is TGTGCCAGCAAGCCTAGCGGGAGTGATGAGCAGTTCTTC.

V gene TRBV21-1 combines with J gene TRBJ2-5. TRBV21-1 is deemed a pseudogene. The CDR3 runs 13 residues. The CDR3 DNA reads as TGTGCCAGCAGCAACTTATTCTTTGGGACCCAGTACTTC. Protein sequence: CASSNLFFGTQYF.

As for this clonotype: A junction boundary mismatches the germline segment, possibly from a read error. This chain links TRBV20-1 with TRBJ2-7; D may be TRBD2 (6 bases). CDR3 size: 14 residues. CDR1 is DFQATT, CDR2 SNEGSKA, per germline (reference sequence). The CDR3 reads CSALPGLASYEHYF. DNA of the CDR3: TGCAGTGCTTTGCCGGGACTGGCTTCCTACGAGCACTACTTC.

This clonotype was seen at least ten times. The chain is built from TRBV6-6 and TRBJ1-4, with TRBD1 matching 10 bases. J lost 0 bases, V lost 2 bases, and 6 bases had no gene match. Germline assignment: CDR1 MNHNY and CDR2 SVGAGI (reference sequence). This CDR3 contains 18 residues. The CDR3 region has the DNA TGTGCCAGCAGTTACCGGGGACAGGGGCGAACAACTAATGAAAAACTGTTTTTT. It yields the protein CASSYRGQGRTTNEKLFF.

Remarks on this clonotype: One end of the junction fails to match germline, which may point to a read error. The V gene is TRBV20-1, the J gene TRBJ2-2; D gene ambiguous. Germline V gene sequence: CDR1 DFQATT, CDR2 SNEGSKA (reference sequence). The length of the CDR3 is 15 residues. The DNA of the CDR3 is TGTAGTGCTAGAAAAAGCGAGAGGAACACCGGGGAGCTGTTTTTT. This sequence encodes CSARKSERNTGELFF.

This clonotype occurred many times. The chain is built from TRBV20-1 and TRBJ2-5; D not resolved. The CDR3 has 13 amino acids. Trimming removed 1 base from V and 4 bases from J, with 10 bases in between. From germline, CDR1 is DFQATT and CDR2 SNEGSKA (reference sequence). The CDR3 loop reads CSARAVRSETQYF. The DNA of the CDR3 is TGCAGTGCTAGAGCCGTCAGGTCAGAGACCCAGTACTTC.

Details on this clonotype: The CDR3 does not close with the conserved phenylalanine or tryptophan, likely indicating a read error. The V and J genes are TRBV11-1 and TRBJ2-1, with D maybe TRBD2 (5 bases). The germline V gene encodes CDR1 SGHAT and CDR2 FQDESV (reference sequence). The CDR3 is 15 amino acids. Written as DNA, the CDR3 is TGTGCCAGTAGCGCGGACCCAAGCTTCTACAGTGAGCAGTTCCTC. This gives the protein CASSADPSFYSEQFL.

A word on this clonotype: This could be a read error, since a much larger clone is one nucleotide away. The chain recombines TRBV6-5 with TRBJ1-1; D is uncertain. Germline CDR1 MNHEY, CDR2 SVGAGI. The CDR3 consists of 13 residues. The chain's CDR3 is CVSSYGVGYEAFF. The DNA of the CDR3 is TGTGTCAGCAGTTATGGGGTCGGATATGAAGCTTTCTTT.

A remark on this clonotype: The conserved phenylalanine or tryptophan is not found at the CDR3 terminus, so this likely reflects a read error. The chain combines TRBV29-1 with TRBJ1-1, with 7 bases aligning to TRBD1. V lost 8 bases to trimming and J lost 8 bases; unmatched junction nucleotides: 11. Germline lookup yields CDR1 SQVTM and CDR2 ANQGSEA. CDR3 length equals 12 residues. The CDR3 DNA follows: TGCAGCTTCGATCCTCAGACAGGGGAAGCTTTCTAT. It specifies CSFDPQTGEAFY.

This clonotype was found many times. The CDR3 loop reads CASSQGAGRKLFF. The CDR3 DNA reads TGTGCCAGCAGCCAAGGGGCAGGGAGGAAACTGTTTTTT. The rearrangement uses TRBV14 and TRBJ1-4; D may be TRBD1 (5 bases). Germline V gives CDR1 SGHDN, CDR2 FVKESK. V was clipped by 1 base and J by 11 bases, with 11 bases between them. The CDR3 consists of 13 residues.

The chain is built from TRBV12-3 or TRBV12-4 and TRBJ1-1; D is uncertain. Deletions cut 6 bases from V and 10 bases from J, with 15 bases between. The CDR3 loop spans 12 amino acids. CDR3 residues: CASSFTTWPAFF. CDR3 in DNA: TGTGCCAGCAGCTTTACAACATGGCCAGCTTTCTTT.

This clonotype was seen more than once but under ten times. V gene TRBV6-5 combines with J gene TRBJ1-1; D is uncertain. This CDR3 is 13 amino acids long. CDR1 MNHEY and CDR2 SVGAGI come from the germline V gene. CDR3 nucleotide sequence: TGTACTAGCAGTTACTCTCGGGATACTGAAGCTTTCTTT. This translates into CTSSYSRDTEAFF.

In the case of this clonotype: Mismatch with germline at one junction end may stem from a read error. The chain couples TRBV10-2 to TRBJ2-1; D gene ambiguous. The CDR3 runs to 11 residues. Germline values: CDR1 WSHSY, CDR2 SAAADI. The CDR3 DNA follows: TGCGCCAGCAGCCCTGGGATTGAGCAGATCTTC. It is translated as CASSPGIEQIF.

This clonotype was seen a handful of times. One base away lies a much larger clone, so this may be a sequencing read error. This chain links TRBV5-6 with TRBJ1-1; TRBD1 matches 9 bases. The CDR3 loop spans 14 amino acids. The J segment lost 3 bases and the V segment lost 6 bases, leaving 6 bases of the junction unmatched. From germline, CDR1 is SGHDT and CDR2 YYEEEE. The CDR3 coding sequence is TGTGCCAGCAACACCCGGGACAGGGACACTGAAGCTTTCTTT. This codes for CASNTRDRDTEAFF.

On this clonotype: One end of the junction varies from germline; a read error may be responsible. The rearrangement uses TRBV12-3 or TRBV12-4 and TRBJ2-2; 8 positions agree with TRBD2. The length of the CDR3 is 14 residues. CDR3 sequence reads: CASNSGLEVGELFF. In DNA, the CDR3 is TGCGCCAGCAATTCGGGACTAGAGGTCGGGGAGCTGTTTTTT.

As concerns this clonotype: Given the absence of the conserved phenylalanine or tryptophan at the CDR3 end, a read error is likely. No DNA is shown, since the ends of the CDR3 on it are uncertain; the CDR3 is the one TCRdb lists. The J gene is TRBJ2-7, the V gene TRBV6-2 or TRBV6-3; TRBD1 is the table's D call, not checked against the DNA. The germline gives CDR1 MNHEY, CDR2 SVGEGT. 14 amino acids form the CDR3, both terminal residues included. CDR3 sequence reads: CVSREPGQGHEQYL.

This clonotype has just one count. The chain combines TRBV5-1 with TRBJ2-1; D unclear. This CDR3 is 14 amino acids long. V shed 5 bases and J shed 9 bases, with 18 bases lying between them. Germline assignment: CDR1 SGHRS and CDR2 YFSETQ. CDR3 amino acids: CASRPGASNSEQFF. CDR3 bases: TGCGCCAGCAGACCCGGCGCGAGCAACAGTGAGCAGTTCTTC. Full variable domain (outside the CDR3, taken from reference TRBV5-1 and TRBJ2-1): KAGVTQTPRYLIKTRGQQVTLSCSPISGHRSVSWYQQTPGQGLQFLFEYFSETQRNKGNFPGRFSGRQFSNSRSEMNVSTLELGDSALYLCASRPGASNSEQFFGPGTRLTVL.

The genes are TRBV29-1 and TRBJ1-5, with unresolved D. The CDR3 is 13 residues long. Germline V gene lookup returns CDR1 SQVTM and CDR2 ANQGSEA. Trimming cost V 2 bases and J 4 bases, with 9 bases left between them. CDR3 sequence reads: CSVETEWNQPQHF. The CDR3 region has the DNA TGCAGCGTTGAAACAGAATGGAATCAGCCCCAGCATTTT.

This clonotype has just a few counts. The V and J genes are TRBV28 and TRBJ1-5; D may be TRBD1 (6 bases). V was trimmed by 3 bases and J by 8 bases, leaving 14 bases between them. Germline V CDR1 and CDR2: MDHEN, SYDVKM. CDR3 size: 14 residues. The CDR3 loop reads CASSLGGQPEPQHF. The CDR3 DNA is TGTGCCAGCAGTTTGGGGGGGCAGCCGGAGCCCCAGCATTTT.

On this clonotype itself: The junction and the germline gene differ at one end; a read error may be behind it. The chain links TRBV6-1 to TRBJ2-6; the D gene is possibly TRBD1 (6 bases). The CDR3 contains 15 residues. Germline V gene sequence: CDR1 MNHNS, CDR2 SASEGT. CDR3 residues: CASDGSGAGANVMTF. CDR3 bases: TGTGCCAGCGACGGGTCAGGGGCTGGGGCCAACGTCATGACTTTC.

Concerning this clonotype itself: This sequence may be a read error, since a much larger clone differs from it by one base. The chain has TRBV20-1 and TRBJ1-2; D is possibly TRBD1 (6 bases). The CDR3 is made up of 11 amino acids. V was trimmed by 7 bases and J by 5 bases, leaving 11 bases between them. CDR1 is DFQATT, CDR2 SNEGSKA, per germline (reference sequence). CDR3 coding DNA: TGCAGTGTACGTCAGGGGTATGGCTACACCTTC. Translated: CSVRQGYGYTF.

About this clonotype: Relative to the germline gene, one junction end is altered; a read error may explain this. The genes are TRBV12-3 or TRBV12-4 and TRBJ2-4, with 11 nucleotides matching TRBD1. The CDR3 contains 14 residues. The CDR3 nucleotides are TGTGCCAGAACCCGGACAGGGGGCCAAAAAATTCAGTACTTC. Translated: CARTRTGGQKIQYF.

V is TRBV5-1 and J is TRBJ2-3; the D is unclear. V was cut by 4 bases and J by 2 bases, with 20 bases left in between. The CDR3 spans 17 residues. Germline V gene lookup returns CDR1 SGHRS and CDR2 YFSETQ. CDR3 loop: CASSPDARHYPTDTQYF. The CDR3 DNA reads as TGCGCCAGCAGCCCCGATGCGAGACATTACCCCACAGATACGCAGTATTTT.

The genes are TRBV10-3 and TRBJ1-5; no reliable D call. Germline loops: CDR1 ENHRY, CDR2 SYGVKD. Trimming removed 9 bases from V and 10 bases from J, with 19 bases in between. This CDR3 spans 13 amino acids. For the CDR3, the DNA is TGTGCCATGAGCAGCGACAAGGTAGGACCCCAGCATTTT. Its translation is CAMSSDKVGPQHF.

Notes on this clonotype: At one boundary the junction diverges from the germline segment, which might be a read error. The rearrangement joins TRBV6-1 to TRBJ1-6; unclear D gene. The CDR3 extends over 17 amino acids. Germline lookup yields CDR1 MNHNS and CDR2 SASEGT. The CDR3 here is CVSSEAGFLIDNSPLHF. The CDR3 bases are TGTGTCAGCAGTGAGGCGGGGTTTCTAATCGATAATTCACCCCTCCACTTT.

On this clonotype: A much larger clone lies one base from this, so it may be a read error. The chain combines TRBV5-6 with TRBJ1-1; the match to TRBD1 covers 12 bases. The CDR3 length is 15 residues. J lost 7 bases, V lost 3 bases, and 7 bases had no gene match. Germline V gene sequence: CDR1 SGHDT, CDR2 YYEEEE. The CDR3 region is CASSSSGTGGIEAFF. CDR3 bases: TGTGCCAGCAGCTCCTCCGGGACAGGGGGCATTGAAGCTTTCTTT.

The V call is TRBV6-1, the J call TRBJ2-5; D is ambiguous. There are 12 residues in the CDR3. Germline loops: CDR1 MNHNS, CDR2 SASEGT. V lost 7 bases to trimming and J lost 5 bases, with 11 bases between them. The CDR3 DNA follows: TGTGCCAGCATCTTCCGCAGGGAGACCCAGTACTTC. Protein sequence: CASIFRRETQYF.